This TCR beta chain was profiled in a study of beta chain features in type 1 diabetes. Study results and caveats: There was a possibility that cDNA sequencing over-represented cells with high TCR expression. VDJ junctions from patients with type 1 diabetes contained fewer insertions and more deletions.

The V segment lost 4 bases and the J segment 6 bases; nucleotides outside the gene matches: 3. CDR1 and CDR2 from the germline V gene are SGDLS and YYNGEE. The CDR3 length is 14 residues. Every isolated RNA sample was fully reverse transcribed, so sequencing captured expressed TCRB transcripts. Assay: immunoSEQ multiplex PCR; the TCRdb copy retains only in-frame clones and omits some. This sample has tens of thousands of clones, with roughly 60% found just once. About this clone: The antigen is not known.

One heparinised blood draw averaging roughly 120 mL was given by each donor. Purity exceeded 95% in all sorted populations. Sequencing was done on a sample of Tregs from blood. The receptor was isolated from a woman between 18 and 29 years old in good health. The V call is TRBV9, the J call TRBJ1-3; 11 nucleotides align to TRBD1. CDR3 residues: CASSMGQGVNTIYF. For the CDR3, the DNA is TGTGCCAGCAGCATGGGACAGGGGGTAAACACCATATATTTT.